These 11 T cell receptor beta chains were sequenced from one sample in a study of cytomegalovirus exposure and HLA in healthy donors. PCR involved 60 Vbeta and 13 Jbeta primers. TCRdb keeps only in-frame clones here, not all; method: immunoSEQ multiplex PCR. This table has about 200,000 clones, more than 9.5% appearing once. Sequencing was done on a sample of PBMCs. The receptor source for this set is a man aged 50-60 years in good health and CMV-seropositive.

This clone showed up just once. The chain is built from TRBV11-3 and TRBJ2-5, with D possibly TRBD1 on 6 matching bases. The CDR3 runs to 14 residues. Germline V lookup: CDR1 SGHNT, CDR2 YENEEA. With 1 base removed from V and 2 bases from J, the gap between germline ends came to 8 bases. The CDR3 DNA reads TGTGCCAGCAGCTTAGTCAGGGGACAAGAGACCCAGTACTTC. Translation: CASSLVRGQETQYF.

The V call is TRBV7-7, the J call TRBJ2-3; D gene ambiguous. The germline V gene has CDR1 SSHAT and CDR2 FNYEAQ (reference sequence). Trimming cost V 3 bases and J 0 bases, with 7 bases left between them. The CDR3 contains 14 residues. As DNA, the CDR3 is TGTGCCAGCAGCTTGGGCAGTAGCACAGATACGCAGTATTTT. Translation gives CASSLGSSTDTQYF.

This chain links TRBV4-1 with TRBJ1-1; TRBD1 might be the D (6 bases). V gave up 3 bases and J gave up 1 base, with 12 bases separating them. Per the germline V gene, CDR1 is MGHRA and CDR2 is YSYEKL. This CDR3 comprises 15 residues. The CDR3 region has the DNA TGCGCCAGCAGCCACGCCAGGGGCCGGAACACTGAAGCTTTCTTT. It translates to CASSHARGRNTEAFF.

There are a few counts of this clone. For the CDR3, the DNA is TGTGCCAGCAGCGTAGCCAGGACAGGGGTGCTTGGCTACACCTTC. It is translated as CASSVARTGVLGYTF. The chain recombines TRBV9 with TRBJ1-2; TRBD1 aligns across 9 bases. The CDR3 contains 15 residues. Per germline, CDR1 SGDLS and CDR2 YYNGEE. Unmatched junction bases numbered 7, after V lost 0 bases and J lost 7 bases. The whole variable domain, filled in from reference TRBV9 and TRBJ1-2, reads DSGVTQTPKHLITATGQRVTLRCSPRSGDLSVYWYQQSLDQGLQFLIQYYNGEERAKGNILERFSAQQFPDLHSELNLSSLELGDSALYFCASSVARTGVLGYTFGSGTRLTVV.

This clone occurred a few times. V gene TRBV13 combines with J gene TRBJ1-1; TRBD1 matches 10 bases. Germline CDR1 and CDR2: PRHDT and FYEKMQ (reference sequence). The CDR3 is made up of 14 amino acids. J lost 8 bases, V lost 5 bases, and 8 bases had no gene match. CDR3 residues: CASSHRDRGREAFF. The CDR3 DNA follows: TGTGCCAGCAGCCACCGGGACAGGGGACGAGAAGCTTTCTTT.

This clone was seen a few times. This chain links TRBV7-7 with TRBJ1-5, with D perhaps TRBD1 (5 bases). This CDR3 has 15 residues. Germline CDR1 is SSHAT and CDR2 is FNYEAQ (reference sequence). Trimming took off 8 bases at V and 5 bases at J, with 19 bases between the two ends. The CDR3 is CASVSSREGDQPQHF. CDR3 nucleotides: TGTGCCAGCGTATCCAGCAGGGAAGGAGATCAGCCCCAGCATTTT.

This chain connects TRBV28 to TRBJ2-5; D is ambiguous. V was clipped by 7 bases and J by 2 bases, with 11 bases between them. Per germline, CDR1 MDHEN and CDR2 SYDVKM. There are 13 residues in the CDR3. The CDR3 sequence: CASTEGRQETQYF. CDR3 DNA sequence: TGTGCCAGCACCGAAGGCAGGCAAGAGACCCAGTACTTC.

This clone was counted a few times. The chain combines TRBV5-1 with TRBJ2-5; possible D gene TRBD1, 6 bases. CDR1 and CDR2 from the germline V gene are SGHRS and YFSETQ. The CDR3 totals 15 residues. V dropped 0 bases and J dropped 5 bases, with 14 bases sitting between them. CDR3 DNA: TGCGCCAGCAGCTTGGCGGACAGTGGAAGGGAGACCCAGTACTTC. Translated, it gives CASSLADSGRETQYF.

The chain joins TRBV25-1 to TRBJ2-5; tentative D call: TRBD2 (5 bases). Trimming removed 6 bases at V and 5 bases at J, with 16 bases between. Germline V gene sequence: CDR1 MGHDK, CDR2 SYGVNS. This CDR3 region has 14 residues. The CDR3 bases are TGTGCCAGCAGGCCGGGATCCTCGGGGGAGACCCAGTACTTC. Protein: CASRPGSSGETQYF.

The table lists this clone with a few counts. This sequence joins TRBV7-9 and TRBJ1-1, with 7 positions matching TRBD1. CDR3 length equals 11 residues. Germline CDR1 reads SEHNR; CDR2 reads FQNEAQ (reference sequence). V lost 5 bases to trimming and J lost 8 bases; unmatched junction nucleotides: 2. For the CDR3, the DNA is TGTGCCAGCAGCCGACAGGGAGAAGCTTTCTTT. This sequence encodes CASSRQGEAFF.

There are a few counts of this clone. The rearrangement joins TRBV6-5 to TRBJ1-1, with unresolved D. This CDR3 has 13 residues. Trimming cost V 0 bases and J 3 bases, with 5 bases left between them. Germline values: CDR1 MNHEY, CDR2 SVGAGI. CDR3 in amino acids: CASSYSDYTEAFF. The CDR3 DNA follows: TGTGCCAGCAGTTACTCGGACTACACTGAAGCTTTCTTT.